These 32 T cell receptor beta chains were sequenced from one sample in a study of blood T cell repertoires in COVID-19. The protocol was immunoSEQ multiplex PCR, while the TCRdb copy is restricted to in-frame clones and leaves out a portion. The sample includes about 130,000 clones, approximately 84% of them seen just once. Sequenced input: peripheral blood. Receptors were obtained from a woman of 80 years or more with acute or convalescent COVID-19.

The rearrangement links TRBV7-8 to TRBJ2-5, with 10 bases aligning to TRBD2. V shed 2 bases, J shed 1 base, and the junction held 7 bases outside the gene matches. Germline V gene sequence: CDR1 SGHVS, CDR2 FQNEAQ. The CDR3 spans 17 residues. The CDR3 here is CASSLRPSGRSQETQYF. The CDR3 DNA sequence: TGTGCCAGCAGCTTAAGGCCTAGCGGGAGAAGCCAAGAGACCCAGTACTTC. Supplemented by reference TRBV7-8 and TRBJ2-5, the full variable domain reads GAGVSQSPRYKVAKRGQDVALRCDPISGHVSLFWYQQALGQGPEFLTYFQNEAQLDKSGLPSDRFFAERPEGSVSTLKIQRTQQEDSAVYLCASSLRPSGRSQETQYFGPGTRLLVL.

The rearrangement links TRBV9 to TRBJ1-1, with a weak D call TRBD1 (6 bases). Germline assignment: CDR1 SGDLS and CDR2 YYNGEE. CDR3 length equals 13 residues. Trimming took 4 bases from V and 9 from J, leaving 16 bases between them. The CDR3 protein is CASSSQPGQKAFF. The CDR3 nucleotides read TGTGCCAGCAGCAGCCAACCGGGACAAAAAGCTTTCTTT.

This sequence joins TRBV5-1 and TRBJ2-2, with 9 bases matching TRBD1. Germline CDR1 SGHRS, CDR2 YFSETQ. CDR3 length: 14 residues. Trimming at V came to 4 bases and at J to 7 bases, leaving 5 bases not matched to a gene. The CDR3 DNA reads as TGCGCCAGCAGCCCGACAGGGGGAGGCGGGGAGCTGTTTTTT. The encoded protein is CASSPTGGGGELFF.

This chain connects TRBV14 to TRBJ1-2; no reliable D call. Looked up from germline, CDR1 is SGHDN and CDR2 is FVKESK. The V gene lost 5 bases and the J gene lost 7 bases, with 14 bases spanning the gap. This CDR3 is built from 13 residues. CDR3 sequence: CASSLSSGFGYTF. The CDR3 coding sequence is TGTGCCAGCAGCTTGAGCTCGGGGTTTGGCTACACCTTC. Supplemented by reference TRBV14 and TRBJ1-2, the full variable domain reads EAGVTQFPSHSVIEKGQTVTLRCDPISGHDNLYWYRRVMGKEIKFLLHFVKESKQDESGMPNNRFLAERTGGTYSTLKVQPAELEDSGVYFCASSLSSGFGYTFGSGTRLTVV.

This chain links TRBV9 with TRBJ2-2; tentative D call: TRBD2 (6 bases). V lost 0 bases and J lost 7, with 16 bases in between. The CDR3 spans 16 residues. Germline V CDR1 and CDR2: SGDLS, YYNGEE. The CDR3 DNA follows: TGTGCCAGCAGCGTAGCTACGGGGGATTGGATCGGGGAGCTGTTTTTT. Amino acid sequence: CASSVATGDWIGELFF.

This clone has just a few counts. The chain links TRBV5-6 to TRBJ1-2, with unresolved D. The CDR3 totals 12 residues. Germline CDR1 and CDR2: SGHDT and YYEEEE. The ends were cut back, 4 bases at V and 8 bases at J, with 12 bases in the middle. CDR3 region: CASSPRLGGYTF. For the CDR3, the DNA is TGTGCCAGCAGCCCCCGACTAGGGGGCTACACCTTC. The full variable domain, its missing parts supplied by reference TRBV5-6 and TRBJ1-2, is DAGVTQSPTHLIKTRGQQVTLRCSPKSGHDTVSWYQQALGQGPQFIFQYYEEEERQRGNFPDRFSGHQFPNYSSELNVNALLLGDSALYLCASSPRLGGYTFGSGTRLTVV.

J is TRBJ2-3 and V is TRBV7-2; 10 nucleotides align to TRBD2. The germline V gene has CDR1 SGHTA and CDR2 FQGNSA. V shed 3 bases and J 1 base; nucleotides not matched to a gene: 1. This CDR3 contains 15 residues. The CDR3 protein is CASSFLAGGTDTQYF. The CDR3 DNA follows: TGTGCCAGCAGCTTTCTAGCGGGGGGCACAGATACGCAGTATTTT.

This chain joins TRBV19 and TRBJ1-5; 10 nucleotides match TRBD1. The V segment lost 6 bases and the J segment 4 bases; nucleotides outside the gene matches: 3. The germline V gene encodes CDR1 LNHDA and CDR2 SQIVND (reference sequence). The length of the CDR3 is 14 residues. The CDR3 loop reads CASRDRGGNQPQHF. In nucleotides, the CDR3 is TGTGCCAGTAGGGACAGGGGGGGAAATCAGCCCCAGCATTTT.

In its sample, this clone was seen a few times. Germline and junction disagree at one end, which may indicate a read error. The chain carries TRBV4-1 and TRBJ1-1; D is undetermined. This CDR3 has 13 residues. Germline loops: CDR1 MGHRA, CDR2 YSYEKL. This chain's CDR3 is CASSQGRYTQAFF. CDR3 bases: TGCGCCAGCAGCCAAGGGAGGTACACTCAAGCTTTCTTT.

The J gene is TRBJ2-5, the V gene TRBV6-5, with D possibly being TRBD2 (6 bases). The V gene's germline CDR1 is MNHEY and CDR2 SVGAGI. The CDR3 is 15 residues long. Trimming took 0 bases from V and 5 from J, leaving 13 bases between them. In DNA, the CDR3 is TGTGCCAGCAGTTACTCTCCGGCTGGGGGGGAGACCCAGTACTTC. This codes for CASSYSPAGGETQYF.

The chain uses TRBV19 and TRBJ1-6; 9 nucleotides line up with TRBD1. Germline V gene sequence: CDR1 LNHDA, CDR2 SQIVND (reference sequence). Trimming at V came to 6 bases and at J to 2 bases, leaving 8 bases not matched to a gene. The CDR3 contains 17 residues. In nucleotides, the CDR3 is TGTGCCAGTAGCCCCGGGACAGGGAGGACCTATAATTCACCCCTCCACTTT. Translating gives CASSPGTGRTYNSPLHF. Full variable domain (outside the CDR3, taken from reference TRBV19 and TRBJ1-6): DGGITQSPKYLFRKEGQNVTLSCEQNLNHDAMYWYRQDPGQGLRLIYYSQIVNDFQKGDIAEGYSVSREKKESFPLTVTSAQKNPTAFYLCASSPGTGRTYNSPLHFGNGTRLTVT.

The chain couples TRBV6-5 to TRBJ2-1; 7 nucleotides line up with TRBD1. The CDR3 sequence is 14 residues long. With 6 bases clipped from V and 6 bases from J, the junction kept 8 bases outside the gene matches. Germline lookup yields CDR1 MNHEY and CDR2 SVGAGI. DNA for the CDR3: TGTGCCAGCAGAAACAGGGGTGTCCTCAATGAGCAGTTCTTC. It translates to CASRNRGVLNEQFF.

The rearrangement joins TRBV4-3 to TRBJ2-7, with D possibly TRBD2 on 5 matching bases. The CDR3 covers 14 residues. Germline loops: CDR1 LGHNA, CDR2 YSLEER. The V and J ends lost 1 base and 2 bases respectively, with 9 bases between them. Here the CDR3 reads CASSQGSGTYEQYF. The DNA for the CDR3 is TGCGCCAGCAGCCAAGGAAGCGGAACCTACGAGCAGTACTTC.

The chain joins TRBV11-2 to TRBJ1-1; D not certain. Trimming pared 6 bases from V and 4 bases from J, leaving 12 bases between. The CDR3 consists of 13 residues. Germline CDR1 is SGHAT and CDR2 is FQNNGV. The CDR3, as DNA: TGTGCCAGCAGACACGGACGGGGCACTGAAGCTTTCTTT. Translated, it gives CASRHGRGTEAFF.

This clone occurred a few times. The chain carries TRBV27 and TRBJ1-2; the match to TRBD1 covers 8 bases. Germline CDR1 MNHEY, CDR2 SMNVEV (reference sequence). The CDR3 is 14 amino acids. J was trimmed by 4 bases and V by 6 bases; bases with no gene match: 7. In DNA form, the CDR3 reads TGTGCCAGCAGGGACAGGGTAAACCTCTATGGCTACACCTTC. It translates to CASRDRVNLYGYTF.

This rearrangement joins TRBV7-9 to TRBJ2-1; the match to TRBD2 covers 7 bases. CDR3 length: 16 residues. V shed 1 base, J shed 4 bases, and the junction held 7 bases outside the gene matches. Germline V CDR1 and CDR2: SEHNR, FQNEAQ (reference sequence). CDR3 loop: CASSLVASGQYNEQFF. The DNA for the CDR3 is TGTGCCAGCAGCTTAGTGGCTAGCGGACAATACAATGAGCAGTTCTTC.

J is TRBJ1-2 and V is TRBV30, with 7 nucleotides matching TRBD1. The CDR3 has 14 amino acids. V gave up 5 bases and J gave up 4 bases; unmatched junction bases: 10. CDR1 GTSNPN and CDR2 SVGIG come from the germline V gene (reference sequence). The CDR3 DNA reads as TGTGCCTGGTACGGCACAGGGGTCGCCTATGGCTACACCTTC. It codes for CAWYGTGVAYGYTF.

The chain is built from TRBV10-3 and TRBJ1-5; D call uncertain. This CDR3 is 16 amino acids long. Trimming shortened V by 0 bases and J by 2 bases, and 11 bases separated the two germline ends. Germline CDR1 reads ENHRY; CDR2 reads SYGVKD. This chain's CDR3 is CAISESKLGGNQPQHF. CDR3 coding DNA: TGTGCCATCAGTGAGTCAAAGTTGGGAGGCAATCAGCCCCAGCATTTT.

The chain couples TRBV7-9 to TRBJ1-6; possible D gene TRBD1, 5 bases. This CDR3 contains 15 residues. The germline CDR1 and CDR2 sequences are SEHNR and FQNEAQ (reference sequence). V was pared by 5 bases and J by 10 bases, with 18 bases between. The DNA of the CDR3 is TGTGCCAGCAGCCTGGGGTTAGGGGTAAAATCACCCCTCCACTTT. Residues: CASSLGLGVKSPLHF.

The rearrangement links TRBV18 to TRBJ1-5; TRBD1 is a possible D gene (5 bases). Germline V gives CDR1 KGHSH, CDR2 LQKENI. The CDR3 runs 13 residues. V lost 6 bases, J lost 11 bases, and 17 bases lay in between. In DNA form, the CDR3 reads TGTGCCAGCTCTCACGACAGCGATAAGACCCAGCATTTT. Its protein is CASSHDSDKTQHF.

The V gene is TRBV29-1, the J gene TRBJ2-1, with TRBD2 identical over 14 bases. Germline V gene sequence: CDR1 SQVTM, CDR2 ANQGSEA. The ends lost 2 bases at V and 2 bases at J; junction bases unmatched: 5. The CDR3 totals 17 residues. As DNA, the CDR3 is TGCAGCGTTGAATGGCTGGGACTAGCGGGGGCCTACAATGAGCAGTTCTTC. Translating gives CSVEWLGLAGAYNEQFF.

J is TRBJ2-5 and V is TRBV6-5; D not certain. CDR1 MNHEY and CDR2 SVGAGI come from the germline V gene. The length of the CDR3 is 11 residues. V dropped 2 bases and J dropped 5 bases, with 3 bases sitting between them. The CDR3 is CASSYLETQYF. CDR3 nucleotides: TGTGCCAGCAGTTACCTGGAGACCCAGTACTTC.

The J gene is TRBJ2-6, the V gene TRBV6-5; TRBD1 is a possible D gene (6 bases). V was trimmed by 4 bases and J by 0 bases, leaving 10 bases between them. The CDR3 contains 16 residues. Germline loops: CDR1 MNHEY, CDR2 SVGAGI. The CDR3 nucleotides read TGTGCCAGCAGTTTGGACAGAAGCTCTGGGGCCAACGTCCTGACTTTC. Translation: CASSLDRSSGANVLTF.

The V gene is TRBV10-1, the J gene TRBJ1-5; 9 nucleotides agree with TRBD1. The CDR3 sequence is 15 residues long. Germline CDR1 reads WNHNN; CDR2 reads SYGVQD (reference sequence). The trim removed 8 bases at V and 6 bases at J, leaving 11 bases unmatched. The CDR3 here is CASQNRDRASQPQHF. CDR3 sequence (DNA): TGCGCCAGCCAAAACCGGGACAGGGCGTCTCAGCCCCAGCATTTT.

This rearrangement joins TRBV3-1 (or the pseudogene TRBV3-2) to TRBJ1-1; 9 bases map to TRBD1. The trim removed 4 bases at V and 1 base at J, leaving 1 base unmatched. The germline gives CDR1 LGHDT, CDR2 YNNKEL (reference sequence). CDR3 size: 14 residues. The CDR3 sequence is CASSRGQGNTEAFF. The CDR3 bases are TGTGCCAGCAGCCGGGGACAGGGGAACACTGAAGCTTTCTTT.

The V gene is TRBV7-2, the J gene TRBJ1-5; 11 bases line up with TRBD1. The CDR3 has 16 amino acids. Germline V gene data show CDR1 as SGHTA and CDR2 as FQGNSA. Losses at the gene ends were 2 bases for V and 6 bases for J; bases not matched to a gene: 6. This CDR3 is CASSLPGGQGAQPQHF. The CDR3, as DNA: TGTGCCAGCAGCTTACCAGGTGGACAGGGGGCTCAGCCCCAGCATTTT.

The chain has TRBV12-3 or TRBV12-4 and TRBJ1-1; D is undetermined. Between the trimmed V and J ends, which lost 4 bases and 7 bases, there was a span of 7 bases. The CDR3 covers 11 residues. The CDR3, as DNA: TGTGCCAGCAGTTATCGGGATGAAGCTTTCTTT. Translated: CASSYRDEAFF.

This chain connects TRBV18 to TRBJ1-3; a possible D gene is TRBD1 (5 bases). Trimming took 2 bases from V and 0 from J, leaving 11 bases between them. From germline, CDR1 is KGHSH and CDR2 LQKENI. This CDR3 is built from 16 residues. DNA of the CDR3: TGTGCCAGCTCACCAGTCAGGGTGGTCTCTGGAAACACCATATATTTT. Translating gives CASSPVRVVSGNTIYF.

This chain connects TRBV7-8 to TRBJ2-1; D remains ambiguous. The CDR3 sequence is 14 residues long. Trimming pared 1 base from V and 6 bases from J, leaving 10 bases between. Germline CDR1 is SGHVS and CDR2 is FQNEAQ. CDR3 nucleotide sequence: TGTGCCAGCAGCTTAGTTCGGTTTATCAATGAGCAGTTCTTC. As protein: CASSLVRFINEQFF.

This chain uses TRBV6-4 with TRBJ1-1, with TRBD1 matching over 7 bases. V shed 3 bases, J shed 5 bases, and the junction held 3 bases outside the gene matches. In germline, CDR1 is MRHNA, CDR2 SNTAGT. The CDR3 sequence is 13 residues long. The CDR3 DNA sequence: TGTGCCAGCAGTGAGGACAGGAGGACTGAAGCTTTCTTT. The encoded protein is CASSEDRRTEAFF.

This chain links TRBV7-2 with TRBJ2-4, with 7 bases aligning to TRBD2. The germline CDR1 and CDR2 sequences are SGHTA and FQGNSA. Unmatched junction bases numbered 7, after V lost 0 bases and J lost 8 bases. The CDR3 runs 15 residues. The DNA of the CDR3 is TGTGCCAGCAGCTTAGCGGGAGGGCTTAAATACATTCAGTACTTC. As protein: CASSLAGGLKYIQYF. Filled out from reference TRBV7-2 and TRBJ2-4, the complete variable domain reads GAGVSQSPSNKVTEKGKDVELRCDPISGHTALYWYRQSLGQGLEFLIYFQGNSAPDKSGLPSDRFSAERTGGSVSTLTIQRTQQEDSAVYLCASSLAGGLKYIQYFGAGTRLSVL.

The genes are TRBV7-8 and TRBJ2-3; 10 bases map to TRBD2. V was pared by 5 bases and J by 2 bases, with 13 bases of the junction left unmatched. CDR3 size: 18 residues. Germline loops: CDR1 SGHVS, CDR2 FQNEAQ. Written as DNA, the CDR3 is TGTGCCAGCAGCAAAAGGGGGGCTAGCGGGGGTCACACAGATACGCAGTATTTT. This sequence encodes CASSKRGASGGHTDTQYF.